This T cell receptor (beta chain) was captured by sequencing in a study of Graves' ophthalmopathy and Graves' hyperthyroidism. Study-wide results and limits: Classification of ophthalmopathy versus stable hyperthyroidism by a 13-signature model yielded roughly 86% sensitivity and 70% to 83% specificity.

RNA transcripts yielded amplified TCR beta CDR3 regions. RT-PCR was first run with HTBI primers, then multiplex PCR in a second round. Using its own MiXCR run on the multiplex PCR reads, TCRdb lists one record per CDR3 protein. The sample comprises roughly 36,000 distinct CDR3 sequences, roughly 50% of which are singletons, and 20% to 30% rests with the top ten. Comment on this clonotype: Its target is not known. One end of the junction varies from germline; a read error may be responsible.

The authors defined stable hyperthyroidism as no ophthalmopathy within 18 months of follow-up. Physicians reached a diagnosis by relying on clinical symptoms, serum thyroxine, TRAb, thyroid ultrasound and orbital computed tomography. PBMCs were obtained from roughly 10 ml of fresh peripheral blood. Sequenced material: peripheral blood. The receptor was derived from an adult woman with stable Graves' hyperthyroidism.

The CDR3 DNA sequence: TGTGCCAGCAGCTTAGGGGGACTGAACACTGGGGAGCTGTTTTTT. It is translated as CASSLGGLNTGELFF. V is TRBV7-3 and J is TRBJ2-2; maybe TRBD2 (6 bases). This CDR3 region has 15 residues. Germline loops: CDR1 SGHTA, CDR2 FQGTGA.